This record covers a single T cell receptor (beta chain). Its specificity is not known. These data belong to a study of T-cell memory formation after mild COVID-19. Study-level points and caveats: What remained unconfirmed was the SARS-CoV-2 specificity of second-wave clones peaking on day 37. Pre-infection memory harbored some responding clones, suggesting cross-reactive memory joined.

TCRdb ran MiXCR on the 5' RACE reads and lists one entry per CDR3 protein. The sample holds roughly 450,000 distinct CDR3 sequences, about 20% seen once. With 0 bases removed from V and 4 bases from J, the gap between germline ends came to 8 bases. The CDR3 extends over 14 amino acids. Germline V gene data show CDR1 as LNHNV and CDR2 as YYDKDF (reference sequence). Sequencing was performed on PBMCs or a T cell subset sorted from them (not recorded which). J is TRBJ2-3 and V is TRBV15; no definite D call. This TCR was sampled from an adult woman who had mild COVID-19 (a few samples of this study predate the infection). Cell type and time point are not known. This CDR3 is CATSRDAVADTQYF. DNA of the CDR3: TGTGCCACCAGCAGAGATGCAGTTGCAGATACGCAGTATTTT.